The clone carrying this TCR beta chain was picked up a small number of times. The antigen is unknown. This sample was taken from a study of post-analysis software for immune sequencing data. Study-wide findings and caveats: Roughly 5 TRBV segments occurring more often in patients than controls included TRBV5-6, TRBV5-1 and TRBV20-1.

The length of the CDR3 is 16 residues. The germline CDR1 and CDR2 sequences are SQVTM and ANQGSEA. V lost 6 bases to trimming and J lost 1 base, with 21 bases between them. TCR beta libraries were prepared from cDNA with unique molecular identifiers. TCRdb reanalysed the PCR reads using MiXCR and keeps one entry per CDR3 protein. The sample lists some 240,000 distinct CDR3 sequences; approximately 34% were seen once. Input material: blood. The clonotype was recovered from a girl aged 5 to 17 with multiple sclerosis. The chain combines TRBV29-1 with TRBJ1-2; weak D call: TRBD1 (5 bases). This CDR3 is CSVGERGRGFNYGYTF. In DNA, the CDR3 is TGCAGCGTCGGGGAGAGGGGTCGGGGGTTTAACTATGGCTACACCTTC.